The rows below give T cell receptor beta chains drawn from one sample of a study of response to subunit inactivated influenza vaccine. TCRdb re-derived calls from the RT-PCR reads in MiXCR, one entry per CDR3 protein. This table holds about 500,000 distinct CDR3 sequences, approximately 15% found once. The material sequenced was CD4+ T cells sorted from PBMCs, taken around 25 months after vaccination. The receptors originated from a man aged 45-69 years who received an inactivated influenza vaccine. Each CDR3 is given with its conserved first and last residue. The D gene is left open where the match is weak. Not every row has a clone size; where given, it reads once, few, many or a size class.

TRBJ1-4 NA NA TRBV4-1 CASSQGWTVLNEKLFF TGCGCCAGCAGCCAAGGCTGGACAGTACTAAATGAAAAACTGTTTTTT
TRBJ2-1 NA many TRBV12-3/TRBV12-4 CASSADGYNEQFF TGTGCCAGCAGTGCGGACGGATACAATGAGCAGTTCTTC
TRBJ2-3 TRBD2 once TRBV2 CASSGGAGGPLSTQYF TGTGCCAGCAGTGGGGGAGCGGGAGGGCCTTTAAGTACGCAGTATTTT
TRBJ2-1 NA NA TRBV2 CASNEGLYNEQFF TGTGCCAGCAACGAGGGGCTATACAATGAGCAGTTCTTC
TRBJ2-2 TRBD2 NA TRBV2 CASGLAETNTGELFF TGTGCCAGCGGCCTAGCGGAGACGAACACCGGGGAGCTGTTTTTT
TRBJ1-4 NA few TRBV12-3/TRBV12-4 CASRSINEKLFF TGTGCCAGCAGAAGTATAAATGAAAAACTGTTTTTT
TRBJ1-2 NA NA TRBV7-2 CASSLQFTATYGYTF TGTGCCAGCAGCTTACAGTTCACCGCCACCTATGGCTACACCTTC
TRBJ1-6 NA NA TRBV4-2 CASSQDGPRNSPLHF TGTGCCAGCAGCCAAGATGGACCGCGGAATTCACCCCTCCACTTT
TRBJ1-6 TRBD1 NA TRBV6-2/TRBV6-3 CASSASRQGVNSPLHF TGTGCCAGCAGTGCGTCTCGACAGGGGGTTAATTCACCCCTCCACTTT
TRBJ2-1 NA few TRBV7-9 CASSYQDYEQFF TGTGCCAGCAGCTATCAGGACTATGAGCAGTTCTTC
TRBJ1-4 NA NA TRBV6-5 CASSSRGGHSEKLFF TGTGCCAGCAGTTCCCGCGGGGGACACTCGGAAAAACTGTTTTTT
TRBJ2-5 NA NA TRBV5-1 CASSPRVSAETQYF TGCGCCAGCAGCCCCAGGGTCTCCGCCGAGACCCAGTACTTC
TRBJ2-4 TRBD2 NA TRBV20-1 CSVPGLAGGLAKNIQYF TGCAGTGTTCCCGGACTAGCGGGGGGGTTAGCCAAAAACATTCAGTACTTC
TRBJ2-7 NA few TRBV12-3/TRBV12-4 CASSLNIGVGEQYF TGTGCCAGCAGTTTGAATATAGGGGTCGGCGAGCAGTACTTC
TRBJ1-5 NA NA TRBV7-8 CASSFGVSGQPQHF TGTGCCAGCAGCTTCGGGGTATCGGGCCAGCCCCAGCATTTT
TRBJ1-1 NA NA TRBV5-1 CASSLVTRGVSTEAFF TGCGCCAGCAGCTTGGTCACCCGGGGGGTGAGCACTGAAGCTTTCTTT
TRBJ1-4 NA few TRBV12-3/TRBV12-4 CASSLGGTELFF TGTGCCAGCAGTTTAGGCGGAACCGAACTGTTTTTT
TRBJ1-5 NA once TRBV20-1 CSAPDSHSNQPQHF TGCAGTGCTCCTGACAGTCATAGCAATCAGCCCCAGCATTTT
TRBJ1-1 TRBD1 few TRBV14 CASSRRQGARNTEAFF TGTGCCAGCAGCCGAAGGCAGGGGGCAAGAAACACTGAAGCTTTCTTT
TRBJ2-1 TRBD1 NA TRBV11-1 CASSLEGTVGNEQFF TGTGCCAGCAGCTTAGAAGGGACAGTGGGCAATGAGCAGTTCTTC
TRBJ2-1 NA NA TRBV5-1 CANSPRIGDGNEQFF TGCGCCAACAGCCCGAGGATAGGGGACGGCAATGAGCAGTTCTTC
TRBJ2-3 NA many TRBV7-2 CASSQMLGSTDTQYF TGTGCCAGCAGCCAAATGCTGGGGTCCACAGATACGCAGTATTTT
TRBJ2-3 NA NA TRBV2 CASSVEVTDTQYF TGTGCCAGCAGTGTAGAGGTCACAGATACGCAGTATTTT
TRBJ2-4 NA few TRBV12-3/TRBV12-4 CASGTAKNIQYF TGTGCCAGCGGGACGGCCAAAAACATTCAGTACTTC
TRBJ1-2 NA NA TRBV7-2 CASSPVWDGYTF TGTGCCAGCAGCCCCGTTTGGGATGGCTACACCTTC
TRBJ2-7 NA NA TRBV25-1 CASSETSGTASYEQYF TGTGCCAGCAGTGAGACCTCCGGGACGGCCTCCTACGAGCAGTACTTC
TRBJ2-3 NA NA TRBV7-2 CASSLVVGGSSTDTQYF TGTGCCAGCAGCTTAGTGGTGGGGGGCTCTAGCACAGATACGCAGTATTTT
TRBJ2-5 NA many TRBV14 CASSQFETQYF TGTGCCAGCAGCCAATTCGAGACCCAGTACTTC
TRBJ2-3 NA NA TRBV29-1 CSAGASFTDTQYF TGCAGCGCTGGGGCCAGTTTTACAGATACGCAGTATTTT
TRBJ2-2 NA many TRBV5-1 CASSLSQSNTGELFF TGCGCCAGCAGCTTGTCACAGTCGAACACCGGGGAGCTGTTTTTT
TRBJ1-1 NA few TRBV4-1 CASSRGQENTEAFF TGCGCCAGCAGCCGAGGGCAGGAGAACACTGAAGCTTTCTTT
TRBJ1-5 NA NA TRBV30 CAWNRDSNQPQHF TGTGCCTGGAACAGAGATAGCAATCAGCCCCAGCATTTT
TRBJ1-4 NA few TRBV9 CASSGGGRIGEKLFF TGTGCCAGCAGCGGAGGAGGACGGATAGGGGAAAAACTGTTTTTT
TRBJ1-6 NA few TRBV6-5 CASSYSTANNSPLHF TGTGCCAGCAGTTACTCGACGGCGAATAATTCACCCCTCCACTTT
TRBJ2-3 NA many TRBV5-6 CASSLGTLQNTQYF TGTGCCAGCAGCTTGGGAACACTTCAAAATACGCAGTATTTT
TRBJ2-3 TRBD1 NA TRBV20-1 CSASGDSRGPDTQYF TGCAGTGCTAGTGGGGACAGTAGAGGGCCAGATACGCAGTATTTT
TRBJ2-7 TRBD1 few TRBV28 CASSLTGTGKFNEQYF TGTGCCAGCAGTTTAACCGGGACAGGGAAATTCAACGAGCAGTACTTC
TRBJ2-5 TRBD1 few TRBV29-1 CSVGQGLGTQYF TGCAGCGTTGGACAGGGTCTGGGGACCCAGTACTTC
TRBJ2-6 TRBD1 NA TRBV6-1 CASTRQGAGANVLTF TGTGCCAGCACCAGACAGGGGGCTGGGGCCAACGTCCTGACTTTC
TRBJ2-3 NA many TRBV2 CASTRMDSLNTQYF TGTGCCAGCACCCGAATGGACAGCCTAAATACGCAGTATTTT
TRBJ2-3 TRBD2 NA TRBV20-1 CSARDGAGPSDTQYF TGCAGTGCTAGAGATGGAGCGGGACCCTCAGATACGCAGTATTTT
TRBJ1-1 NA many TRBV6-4 CASSDSGRALNTEAFF TGTGCCAGCAGTGACTCGGGCAGGGCTCTGAACACTGAAGCTTTCTTT
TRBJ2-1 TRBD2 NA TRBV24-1 CATSDSRGSDEQFF TGTGCCACCAGTGATTCTCGCGGGAGTGATGAGCAGTTCTTC
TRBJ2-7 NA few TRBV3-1 CASSQTVSGSYEQYF TGTGCCAGCAGCCAGACGGTGAGTGGCTCCTACGAGCAGTACTTC
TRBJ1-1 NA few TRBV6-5 CASSYPGRGTTEAFF TGTGCCAGCAGTTACCCGGGCAGGGGTACTACTGAAGCTTTCTTT
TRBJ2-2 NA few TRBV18 CASSPGQLGAGELFF TGTGCCAGCTCACCAGGACAGCTGGGGGCCGGGGAGCTGTTTTTT
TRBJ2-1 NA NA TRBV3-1 CASSRARAYNEQFF TGTGCCAGCAGCCGGGCCAGGGCTTACAATGAGCAGTTCTTC
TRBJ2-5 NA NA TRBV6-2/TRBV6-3 CASSRDTGAGTQYF TGTGCCAGCAGCCGGGACACCGGCGCGGGGACCCAGTACTTC
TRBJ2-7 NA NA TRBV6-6 CASSYETYYEQYF TGTGCCAGCAGTTACGAAACGTACTACGAGCAGTACTTC
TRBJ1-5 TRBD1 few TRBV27 CASSRDRGKQPQHF TGTGCCAGCAGTCGGGACAGGGGAAAACAGCCCCAGCATTTT
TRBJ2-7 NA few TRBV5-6 CASRNRHTYEQYF TGTGCCAGCAGGAATAGGCATACCTACGAGCAGTACTTC
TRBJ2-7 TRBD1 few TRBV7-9 CASSSFGQGVYEQYF TGTGCCAGCAGCTCCTTTGGACAGGGGGTTTACGAGCAGTACTTC
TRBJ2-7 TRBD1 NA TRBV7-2 CASSWQGQGYEQYF TGTGCCAGCAGCTGGCAGGGACAGGGATACGAGCAGTACTTC
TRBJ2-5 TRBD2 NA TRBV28 CASSLGGDETQYF TGTGCCAGCAGTTTAGGGGGGGATGAGACCCAGTACTTC
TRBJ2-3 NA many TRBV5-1 CASSLTSDTQYF TGCGCCAGCAGTTTAACCTCAGATACGCAGTATTTT
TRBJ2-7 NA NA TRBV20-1 CSPKGNEQYF TGCAGCCCTAAGGGGAACGAGCAGTACTTC
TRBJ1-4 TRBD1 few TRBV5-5 CASSMQGATNEKLFF TGTGCCAGCAGCATGCAGGGGGCAACTAATGAAAAACTGTTTTTT